A selection of T cell receptor beta chains follows, all from one sample in a study of shared clonotypes between healthy human individuals. Produced via immunoSEQ multiplex PCR; TCRdb's table is partial and in-frame only. The data show about 600,000 clones, approximately 97% seen once. Sequencing was carried out using naive CD4+ T cells sorted from blood. The receptors here all came from a woman in her twenties or thirties in good health. Both conserved end residues are part of each CDR3.

CDR3aa: CASTLGGGSSGETQYF; j_gene: TRBJ2-5; len: 16; v_gene: TRBV9
CDR3aa: CASRFNRDNTIYF; j_gene: TRBJ1-3; len: 13; v_gene: TRBV6-5
CDR3aa: CASSQGGERNQPQHF; j_gene: TRBJ1-5; len: 15; v_gene: TRBV18
CDR3aa: CASSPQGAGQTGELFF; j_gene: TRBJ2-2; len: 16; v_gene: TRBV5-1
CDR3aa: CASSPSGPGYSTDTQYF; j_gene: TRBJ2-3; len: 17; v_gene: TRBV5-1
CDR3aa: CASSFSGADTQYF; j_gene: TRBJ2-3; len: 13; v_gene: TRBV7-2
CDR3aa: CASSHLAGGAYEQYF; j_gene: TRBJ2-7; len: 15; v_gene: TRBV27
CDR3aa: CASSEWQGSSGNTIYF; j_gene: TRBJ1-3; len: 16; v_gene: TRBV6-1
CDR3aa: CASSYSGGGQPQHF; j_gene: TRBJ1-5; len: 14; v_gene: TRBV6-6
CDR3aa: CASSLSGPSYNEQFF; j_gene: TRBJ2-1; len: 15; v_gene: TRBV28
CDR3aa: CASSLGTQGNTEAFF; j_gene: TRBJ1-1; len: 15; v_gene: TRBV5-4
CDR3aa: CASSPAFRVSQPQHF; j_gene: TRBJ1-5; len: 15; v_gene: TRBV28
CDR3aa: CASSESVSGTSQSSSTDTQYF; j_gene: TRBJ2-3; len: 21; v_gene: TRBV10-2
CDR3aa: CASSSTGTGHYEQYF; j_gene: TRBJ2-7; len: 15; v_gene: TRBV19
CDR3aa: CASSSTGTVNSPLHF; j_gene: TRBJ1-6; len: 15; v_gene: TRBV28
CDR3aa: CASSLIGNLVAYEQYF; j_gene: TRBJ2-7; len: 16; v_gene: TRBV19
CDR3aa: CASSLDSEQYF; j_gene: TRBJ2-7; len: 11; v_gene: TRBV5-1
CDR3aa: CSVESAGHTGELFF; j_gene: TRBJ2-2; len: 14; v_gene: TRBV29-1
CDR3aa: CASSLDPTDTQYF; j_gene: TRBJ2-3; len: 13; v_gene: TRBV18
CDR3aa: CASSQEPTPEAFF; j_gene: TRBJ1-1; len: 13; v_gene: TRBV4-1
CDR3aa: CATEGVRSPYEQYF; j_gene: TRBJ2-7; len: 14; v_gene: TRBV28
CDR3aa: CASRPLGSYNEQFF; j_gene: TRBJ2-1; len: 14; v_gene: TRBV5-4
CDR3aa: CASSYKRDSSNYGYTF; j_gene: TRBJ1-2; len: 16; v_gene: TRBV7-9
CDR3aa: CASSVGTPNEAFF; j_gene: TRBJ1-1; len: 13; v_gene: TRBV9
CDR3aa: CASSSHANTEAFF; j_gene: TRBJ1-1; len: 13; v_gene: TRBV28
CDR3aa: CASSFTLAGENEQFF; j_gene: TRBJ2-1; len: 15; v_gene: TRBV7-3
CDR3aa: CARLLAGADTQYF; j_gene: TRBJ2-3; len: 13; v_gene: TRBV2
CDR3aa: CASSSQTSGAYNEQFF; j_gene: TRBJ2-1; len: 16; v_gene: TRBV5-1
CDR3aa: CASSLALQGTSETQYF; j_gene: TRBJ2-5; len: 16; v_gene: TRBV7-1
CDR3aa: CASSPAQTRDMNTEAFF; j_gene: TRBJ1-1; len: 17; v_gene: TRBV23-1